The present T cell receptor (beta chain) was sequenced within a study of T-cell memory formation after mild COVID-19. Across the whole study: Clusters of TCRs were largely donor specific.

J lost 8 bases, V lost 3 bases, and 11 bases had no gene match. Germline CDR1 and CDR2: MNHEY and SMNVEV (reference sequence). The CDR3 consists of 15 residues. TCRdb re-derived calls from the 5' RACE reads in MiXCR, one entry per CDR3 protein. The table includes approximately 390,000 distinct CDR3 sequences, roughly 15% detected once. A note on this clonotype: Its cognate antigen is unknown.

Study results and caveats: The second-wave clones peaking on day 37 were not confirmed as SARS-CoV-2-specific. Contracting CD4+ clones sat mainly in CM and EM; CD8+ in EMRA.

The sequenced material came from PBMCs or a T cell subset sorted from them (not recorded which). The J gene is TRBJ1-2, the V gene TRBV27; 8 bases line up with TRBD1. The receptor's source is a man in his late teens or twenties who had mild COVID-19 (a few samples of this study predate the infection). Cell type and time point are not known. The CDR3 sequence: CASSFRRTGTSGYTF. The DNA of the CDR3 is TGTGCCAGCAGTTTCAGACGGACAGGGACATCGGGCTACACCTTC.